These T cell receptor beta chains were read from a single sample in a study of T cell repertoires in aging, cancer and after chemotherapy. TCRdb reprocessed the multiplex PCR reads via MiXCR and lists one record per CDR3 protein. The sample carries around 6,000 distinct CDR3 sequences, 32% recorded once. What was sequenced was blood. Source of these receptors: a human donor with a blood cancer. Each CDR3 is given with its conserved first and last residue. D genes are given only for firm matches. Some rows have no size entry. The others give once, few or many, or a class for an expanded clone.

cdr3_nt: TGCAGTGCTAGGAGGTGGGTCGGCGGTGCTAATGAAAAACTGTTTTTT
cdr3_aa: CSARRWVGGANEKLFF
j_call: TRBJ1-4
v_call: TRBV20-1
clone_size: once
cdr3_length: 16
d_call: -

cdr3_nt: TGTGCCAGCATCCCGTGGACTAGCGGGAGTCCGAGCACAGATACGCAGTATTTT
cdr3_aa: CASIPWTSGSPSTDTQYF
j_call: TRBJ2-3
v_call: TRBV7-9
clone_size: -
cdr3_length: 18
d_call: TRBD2

cdr3_nt: TGCACCCCATCAGAAGGAAAAAAGCGGGACAGAGAAACAGATACGCAGTATTTT
cdr3_aa: CTPSEGKKRDRETDTQYF
j_call: TRBJ2-3
v_call: TRBV29-1
clone_size: -
cdr3_length: 18
d_call: -

cdr3_nt: TGTGCCAGCTCACCTCTCCCCGGGACAGGGCACTACGAGCAGTTCTTC
cdr3_aa: CASSPLPGTGHYEQFF
j_call: TRBJ2-1
v_call: TRBV18
clone_size: -
cdr3_length: 16
d_call: TRBD1

cdr3_nt: TGTGCCAGCTCACCTACCCTTTATCCGACTAGGCCAGCCGTCAATGAGCAGTTCTTC
cdr3_aa: CASSPTLYPTRPAVNEQFF
j_call: TRBJ2-1
v_call: TRBV18
clone_size: few
cdr3_length: 19
d_call: -

cdr3_nt: TGTGCCAGCTCACCGACAGGGGGGATGCGAGAGACCCAGTACTTC
cdr3_aa: CASSPTGGMRETQYF
j_call: TRBJ2-5
v_call: TRBV18
clone_size: few
cdr3_length: 15
d_call: TRBD1

cdr3_nt: TGTGCCAGCAGTTTGACAGGGGCTAATTCACCCCTCCACTTT
cdr3_aa: CASSLTGANSPLHF
j_call: TRBJ1-6
v_call: TRBV12-3/TRBV12-4
clone_size: -
cdr3_length: 14
d_call: TRBD1

cdr3_nt: TGTGCCAGCAGTCGGACAGGGGCCAGCTATGGCTACACCTTC
cdr3_aa: CASSRTGASYGYTF
j_call: TRBJ1-2
v_call: TRBV11-3
clone_size: -
cdr3_length: 14
d_call: TRBD1

cdr3_nt: TGTGCCAGCGAAAACCACCTAGCGGGAGTAGGAGAGCAGTACTTC
cdr3_aa: CASENHLAGVGEQYF
j_call: TRBJ2-7
v_call: TRBV5-4
clone_size: -
cdr3_length: 15
d_call: TRBD2

cdr3_nt: TGCGCCAGCAGCTTGGGGGACGGATCGAACACCGGGGAGCTGTTTTTT
cdr3_aa: CASSLGDGSNTGELFF
j_call: TRBJ2-2
v_call: TRBV5-1
clone_size: few
cdr3_length: 16
d_call: -

cdr3_nt: TGTTCCAGCAGTAGACAGGGGCTCCTTATCGATACGCAGTATTTT
cdr3_aa: CSSSRQGLLIDTQYF
j_call: TRBJ2-3
v_call: TRBV6-5
clone_size: -
cdr3_length: 15
d_call: TRBD1

cdr3_nt: TGTGCCAGCAGCCTCCTCGACAGGGGGCACTCTGGGGCCAACGTCCTGACTTTC
cdr3_aa: CASSLLDRGHSGANVLTF
j_call: TRBJ2-6
v_call: TRBV7-9
clone_size: few
cdr3_length: 18
d_call: TRBD1

cdr3_nt: TGTGCCAGCTCACCTGACAATGAGCAGTTCTTC
cdr3_aa: CASSPDNEQFF
j_call: TRBJ2-1
v_call: TRBV18
clone_size: few
cdr3_length: 11
d_call: -

cdr3_nt: TGTGCCAGCAGTTCCGCAGGACAGGGGGATAATCAGCCCCAGCATTTT
cdr3_aa: CASSSAGQGDNQPQHF
j_call: TRBJ1-5
v_call: TRBV6-5
clone_size: -
cdr3_length: 16
d_call: TRBD1

cdr3_nt: TGTGCCAGCAGCGATCCGGGACAGAAGAACACTGAAGCTTTCTTT
cdr3_aa: CASSDPGQKNTEAFF
j_call: TRBJ1-1
v_call: TRBV27
clone_size: -
cdr3_length: 15
d_call: TRBD1

cdr3_nt: TGTGCCATCAGTGAAAACAACTACGAGCAGTACTTC
cdr3_aa: CAISENNYEQYF
j_call: TRBJ2-7
v_call: TRBV10-3
clone_size: few
cdr3_length: 12
d_call: -

cdr3_nt: TGTGCCAGCAGCGGTGAGGGGGCCGGGGAGCTGTTTTTT
cdr3_aa: CASSGEGAGELFF
j_call: TRBJ2-2
v_call: TRBV7-2
clone_size: -
cdr3_length: 13
d_call: -

cdr3_nt: TGTGCCAGCACCAAGACCGGGCTACTATCCTACGAGCAGTACTTC
cdr3_aa: CASTKTGLLSYEQYF
j_call: TRBJ2-7
v_call: TRBV6-5
clone_size: -
cdr3_length: 15
d_call: -

cdr3_nt: TGTGCCAGCAGCCCCAACTGGGGGGCGCCTTTCTATTGCTACACCTTC
cdr3_aa: CASSPNWGAPFYCYTF
j_call: TRBJ1-2
v_call: TRBV11-3
clone_size: -
cdr3_length: 16
d_call: -

cdr3_nt: TGTGCCAGCAGACGGATTGGGGAGACCCAGTACTTC
cdr3_aa: CASRRIGETQYF
j_call: TRBJ2-5
v_call: TRBV6-1
clone_size: medium-sized
cdr3_length: 12
d_call: -

cdr3_nt: TGTGCCAGCAGCTCCTCCGGGGCCAACGTCCTGACTTTC
cdr3_aa: CASSSSGANVLTF
j_call: TRBJ2-6
v_call: TRBV7-9
clone_size: few
cdr3_length: 13
d_call: -

cdr3_nt: TGTGCCAGCTCATCAGGGACTGGCTACGAGCAGTACTTC
cdr3_aa: CASSSGTGYEQYF
j_call: TRBJ2-7
v_call: TRBV18
clone_size: -
cdr3_length: 13
d_call: -

cdr3_nt: TGTGCCAGCTCACCCGACAGCTACGAGCAGTACTTC
cdr3_aa: CASSPDSYEQYF
j_call: TRBJ2-7
v_call: TRBV18
clone_size: -
cdr3_length: 12
d_call: -

cdr3_nt: TGTGCCAGCAGCAAAAATTTAGCGTGGCATGAGCAGTTCTTC
cdr3_aa: CASSKNLAWHEQFF
j_call: TRBJ2-1
v_call: TRBV7-6
clone_size: few
cdr3_length: 14
d_call: -

cdr3_nt: TGTGCCAGCAGCTTAGTGGGGACAGAGCAGTTCTTC
cdr3_aa: CASSLVGTEQFF
j_call: TRBJ2-1
v_call: TRBV11-3
clone_size: -
cdr3_length: 12
d_call: -

cdr3_nt: TGTGCCAGCAGTCTCAGGGATCAGCCCCAGCATTTT
cdr3_aa: CASSLRDQPQHF
j_call: TRBJ1-5
v_call: TRBV6-2/TRBV6-3
clone_size: few
cdr3_length: 12
d_call: -

cdr3_nt: TGTGCCAGCAGTGAAGGCGTAGGGACAGGGGGTTTGTTT
cdr3_aa: CASSEGVGTGGLF
j_call: TRBJ1-1
v_call: TRBV6-1
clone_size: few
cdr3_length: 13
d_call: TRBD1

cdr3_nt: TGTGCCAGCAGCTGTGACAGAGACAATGAGCAGTTCTTC
cdr3_aa: CASSCDRDNEQFF
j_call: TRBJ2-1
v_call: TRBV27
clone_size: -
cdr3_length: 13
d_call: -

cdr3_nt: TGTGCCAGCAGTTTAAGTACGGGACTGGGGGAAAAACTGTTTTTT
cdr3_aa: CASSLSTGLGEKLFF
j_call: TRBJ1-4
v_call: TRBV12-3/TRBV12-4
clone_size: -
cdr3_length: 15
d_call: -

cdr3_nt: TGTGCCAGCAGCCCCGGGCTAGCGGGAGAGGACGAGACCCAGTACTTC
cdr3_aa: CASSPGLAGEDETQYF
j_call: TRBJ2-5
v_call: TRBV11-3
clone_size: -
cdr3_length: 16
d_call: TRBD2

cdr3_nt: TGTGCCAGTAGTGAGAGGCGCATTCGGGAGACCCAGTACTTC
cdr3_aa: CASSERRIRETQYF
j_call: TRBJ2-5
v_call: TRBV19
clone_size: -
cdr3_length: 14
d_call: -

cdr3_nt: TGTGCCAGCAGTTACTCGCCAGGCGTGAATGAGCAGTTCTTC
cdr3_aa: CASSYSPGVNEQFF
j_call: TRBJ2-1
v_call: TRBV6-2/TRBV6-3
clone_size: -
cdr3_length: 14
d_call: -

cdr3_nt: TGCAGTGCTAGAACCCCCTGGGACCCCTATGGCTACACCTTC
cdr3_aa: CSARTPWDPYGYTF
j_call: TRBJ1-2
v_call: TRBV20-1
clone_size: -
cdr3_length: 14
d_call: -

cdr3_nt: TGTGCCAGCAGTCGGGTGAATAATTCACCCCTCCACTTT
cdr3_aa: CASSRVNNSPLHF
j_call: TRBJ1-6
v_call: TRBV6-2/TRBV6-3
clone_size: -
cdr3_length: 13
d_call: -

cdr3_nt: TGCAGTGCTAGTTTGCCTAGCGGGGTTTCCCACGAGCAGTACTTC
cdr3_aa: CSASLPSGVSHEQYF
j_call: TRBJ2-7
v_call: TRBV20-1
clone_size: -
cdr3_length: 15
d_call: TRBD2

cdr3_nt: TGTGCCAGCAGCTTAGGCAGGGTGGGCACTGAAGCTTTCTTT
cdr3_aa: CASSLGRVGTEAFF
j_call: TRBJ1-1
v_call: TRBV7-9
clone_size: -
cdr3_length: 14
d_call: -

cdr3_nt: TGTGCCAGCAGCGACTACACCGGGGAGCTGTTTTTT
cdr3_aa: CASSDYTGELFF
j_call: TRBJ2-2
v_call: TRBV7-3
clone_size: -
cdr3_length: 12
d_call: -

cdr3_nt: TGCAGTGCTCAATCCTCCAGTGAGGTCTACGAGCAGTACTTC
cdr3_aa: CSAQSSSEVYEQYF
j_call: TRBJ2-7
v_call: TRBV20-1
clone_size: once
cdr3_length: 14
d_call: -

cdr3_nt: TGTGCCAGCAGCCAACTAGCGGGGGGGCCGAGTGAGCAGTTCTTC
cdr3_aa: CASSQLAGGPSEQFF
j_call: TRBJ2-1
v_call: TRBV7-2
clone_size: -
cdr3_length: 15
d_call: TRBD2

cdr3_nt: TGTGCCAGCAGTTCGCCCGGGCTGACCTACGAGCAGTACTTC
cdr3_aa: CASSSPGLTYEQYF
j_call: TRBJ2-7
v_call: TRBV6-6
clone_size: few
cdr3_length: 14
d_call: -

cdr3_nt: TGTGCCAGCTCACCCCGGGACAGGGGGCCCCATAGCAATCAGCCCCAGCATTTT
cdr3_aa: CASSPRDRGPHSNQPQHF
j_call: TRBJ1-5
v_call: TRBV18
clone_size: few
cdr3_length: 18
d_call: TRBD1

cdr3_nt: TGTGCCAGCAGTTACCTAGACGCGATTGAGACCCAGTACTTC
cdr3_aa: CASSYLDAIETQYF
j_call: TRBJ2-5
v_call: TRBV6-1
clone_size: -
cdr3_length: 14
d_call: -

cdr3_nt: TGCGCGGCGGGTTCACCCCTCCACTTT
cdr3_aa: CAAGSPLHF
j_call: TRBJ1-6
v_call: TRBV29-1
clone_size: medium-sized
cdr3_length: 9
d_call: -

cdr3_nt: TGTGCCAGCTCACCACGACAGGGTATGGGTGAAAAACTGTTTTTT
cdr3_aa: CASSPRQGMGEKLFF
j_call: TRBJ1-4
v_call: TRBV18
clone_size: -
cdr3_length: 15
d_call: TRBD1

cdr3_nt: TGTGCCAGCAGTTCCTTCGGTACTGGAAACACCATATATTTT
cdr3_aa: CASSSFGTGNTIYF
j_call: TRBJ1-3
v_call: TRBV12-3/TRBV12-4
clone_size: few
cdr3_length: 14
d_call: -